This entry lists 26 T cell receptor beta chains sequenced from one sample in a study of cytomegalovirus exposure and HLA in healthy donors. PCR was performed using 60 Vbeta and 13 Jbeta primers. Some clones are missing from TCRdb's copy, which holds only in-frame ones; the method was immunoSEQ multiplex PCR. The data contain approximately 150,000 clones, about 77% of them singletons. The sample taken for sequencing was PBMCs. These receptor sequences come from a female donor in good health and CMV-seronegative.

The chain uses TRBV4-1 and TRBJ2-7; 11 nucleotides line up with TRBD1. From germline, CDR1 is MGHRA and CDR2 YSYEKL. The J segment lost 6 bases and the V segment lost 4 bases, leaving 5 bases of the junction unmatched. The CDR3 is made up of 14 amino acids. The DNA for the CDR3 is TGCGCCAGCAGCCCCTGGACAGGGGGCCGCGAGCAGTACTTC. It codes for CASSPWTGGREQYF.

As for this clone: The identical CDR3 is also encoded by other nucleotide sequences in the sample. The chain uses TRBV5-1 and TRBJ2-7; D gene unclear. Germline-derived CDR1 and CDR2 are SGHRS and YFSETQ. V lost 0 bases and J lost 6, with 4 bases in between. This CDR3 comprises 11 residues. As DNA, the CDR3 is TGCGCCAGCAGCTTGGCCGGCGAGCAGTACTTC. Translation: CASSLAGEQYF.

CDR3 bases: TGCAGCGTTGAAGTCCTACCCGGGGAGCTGTTTTTT. Translated: CSVEVLPGELFF. The gene calls are TRBV29-1 and TRBJ2-2; D gene uncertain. Germline V gene data show CDR1 as SQVTM and CDR2 as ANQGSEA. V gave up 1 base and J gave up 6 bases, with 6 bases separating them. The length of the CDR3 is 12 residues.

The chain employs TRBV28 and TRBJ1-2; D is ambiguous. This CDR3 has 13 residues. V shed 4 bases and J shed 4 bases, with 10 bases lying between them. Germline CDR1 reads MDHEN; CDR2 reads SYDVKM. The DNA of the CDR3 is TGTGCCAGCAGTTCCACGGGAGTCTATGGCTACACCTTC. Its protein product is CASSSTGVYGYTF.

This sequence joins TRBV9 and TRBJ2-7; D perhaps matches TRBD1 (6 bases). Germline V CDR1 and CDR2: SGDLS, YYNGEE. V lost 4 bases and J 7 bases, leaving 18 bases between the germline ends. The CDR3 totals 14 residues. CDR3 loop: CASSKSGETREQYF. In DNA, the CDR3 is TGTGCCAGCAGCAAATCAGGGGAGACGCGAGAGCAGTACTTC.

The J gene is TRBJ2-7, the V gene TRBV27; D ambiguous. The CDR3 contains 14 residues. Trimming shortened V by 9 bases and J by 3 bases, and 18 bases separated the two germline ends. Germline CDR1 is MNHEY and CDR2 is SMNVEV (reference sequence). The CDR3: CASRRVEVGYEQYF. CDR3 DNA sequence: TGTGCCAGTCGACGGGTTGAGGTCGGCTACGAGCAGTACTTC.

Only a few counts were recorded for this clone. V gene TRBV6-6 combines with J gene TRBJ1-1, with TRBD1 matching 9 bases. J was trimmed by 6 bases and V by 5 bases; bases with no gene match: 4. CDR1 MNHNY and CDR2 SVGAGI come from the germline V gene (reference sequence). The CDR3 has 13 amino acids. DNA for the CDR3: TGTGCCAGCAGTGACAGGGGGGTGTCTGAAGCTTTCTTT. It is translated as CASSDRGVSEAFF.

CDR3 bases: TGTGCCAGCAGTCCCTCTAATGAAAAACTGTTTTTT. Translated, it gives CASSPSNEKLFF. The J gene is TRBJ1-4, the V gene TRBV27, with no clear D. Per germline, CDR1 MNHEY and CDR2 SMNVEV (reference sequence). Trimming shortened V by 5 bases and J by 3 bases, and 4 bases separated the two germline ends. CDR3 size: 12 residues.

The CDR3 reads CASSSGTGAAYEQYF. CDR3 DNA: TGTGCCAGCAGCTCCGGGACAGGGGCGGCCTACGAGCAGTACTTC. The chain couples TRBV7-6 to TRBJ2-7; the match to TRBD1 covers 10 bases. The CDR3 contains 15 residues. Germline lookup yields CDR1 SGHVS and CDR2 FNYEAQ. V lost 4 bases and J lost 2; bases outside the gene matches: 5.

The chain is built from TRBV21-1 and TRBJ1-1; the table's D gene call, TRBD1, was not cross checked with the DNA. TRBV21-1 is a pseudogene segment. This CDR3 spans 17 amino acids. CDR3 protein: CASRPQGRTKMNTEAFF. CDR3 DNA: TGTGCCAGCAGACCCCAGGGGCGCACGAAAATGAACACTGAAGCTTTCTTT.

The chain combines TRBV28 with TRBJ1-5; maybe TRBD1 (6 bases). The CDR3 covers 13 residues. Trimming shortened V by 8 bases and J by 5 bases, and 13 bases separated the two germline ends. Per the germline V gene, CDR1 is MDHEN and CDR2 is SYDVKM. This CDR3 is CASGGGLYQPQHF. The DNA of the CDR3 is TGTGCCAGCGGGGGGGGGCTCTATCAGCCCCAGCATTTT.

The V call is TRBV28, the J call TRBJ1-1; D is possibly TRBD1 (6 bases). The germline V and J ends were trimmed by 10 bases and 1 base, with 16 bases remaining between them. The CDR3 length is 14 residues. Germline values: CDR1 MDHEN, CDR2 SYDVKM. The CDR3 DNA reads as TGTGCCACCCAAACCCCGGGACAGAACACTGAAGCTTTCTTT. It codes for CATQTPGQNTEAFF.

The rearrangement uses TRBV6-6 and TRBJ1-5, with D tentatively TRBD1 (5 bases). V shed 1 base and J shed 1 base, with 11 bases lying between them. This CDR3 region has 16 residues. Germline V lookup: CDR1 MNHNY, CDR2 SVGAGI (reference sequence). The CDR3 spells CASSYWQGASNQPQHF. The CDR3 nucleotides read TGTGCCAGCAGTTACTGGCAGGGCGCGAGCAATCAGCCCCAGCATTTT.

This chain uses TRBV27 with TRBJ1-1; 7 bases align to TRBD1. This CDR3 spans 13 amino acids. Germline CDR1 reads MNHEY; CDR2 reads SMNVEV (reference sequence). V gave up 8 bases and J gave up 1 base; unmatched junction bases: 4. This chain's CDR3 is CASGNRGNTEAFF. CDR3 coding DNA: TGTGCCAGCGGAAACAGGGGGAACACTGAAGCTTTCTTT.

The chain joins TRBV5-5 to TRBJ1-2; TRBD1 matches at 8 bases. The CDR3 is made up of 13 amino acids. V lost 5 bases to trimming and J lost 8 bases; unmatched junction nucleotides: 8. Germline CDR1 is SGHKS and CDR2 is YYEKEE (reference sequence). As DNA, the CDR3 is TGTGCCAGCAGACCAGGGGGCGCGGAGGGCTACACCTTC. Its translation: CASRPGGAEGYTF.

The gene calls are TRBV5-1 and TRBJ2-5; 7 bases agree with TRBD2. Trimming took 6 bases from V and 5 from J; bases not matched to a gene: 10. Germline lookup yields CDR1 SGHRS and CDR2 YFSETQ. The CDR3 length is 14 residues. The CDR3 sequence: CASTNGLGRETQYF. The CDR3 nucleotides are TGCGCCAGCACCAATGGACTAGGGCGGGAGACCCAGTACTTC.

CDR3 in amino acids: CASSVNNNEQYF. In nucleotides, the CDR3 is TGTGCCAGCAGCGTAAATAATAACGAGCAGTACTTC. The chain links TRBV9 to TRBJ2-7; D remains unclear. CDR1 and CDR2 (germline): SGDLS, YYNGEE. V lost 1 base to trimming and J lost 5 bases, with 7 bases between them. This CDR3 is 12 amino acids long.

This clone appeared a few times. The chain recombines TRBV5-6 with TRBJ2-3; D perhaps matches TRBD2 (7 bases). Germline-derived CDR1 and CDR2 are SGHDT and YYEEEE. V lost 1 base and J lost 2, with 17 bases in between. This CDR3 has 17 residues. CDR3 amino acids: CASSLRAGAGTTDTQYF. CDR3 nucleotide sequence: TGTGCCAGCAGCTTGAGGGCGGGGGCAGGGACCACAGATACGCAGTATTTT.

Regarding this clone: Sequence at one end of the junction differs from germline and may be a read error. The rearrangement uses TRBV7-7 and TRBJ1-4; 10 positions match TRBD1. The CDR3 contains 15 residues. From germline, CDR1 is SSHAT and CDR2 FNYEAQ (reference sequence). The CDR3 protein is CASSLRTGGNEKLFF. CDR3 sequence (DNA): TGTGCTAGCAGCTTAAGGACAGGGGGGAATGAAAAACTGTTTTTT.

The gene calls are TRBV9 and TRBJ2-1; 7 bases line up with TRBD1. This CDR3 is built from 15 residues. Germline loops: CDR1 SGDLS, CDR2 YYNGEE. Trimming at V came to 0 bases and at J to 10 bases, leaving 10 bases not matched to a gene. CDR3 loop: CASSVGHRGPGEQFF. The CDR3 DNA sequence: TGTGCCAGCAGCGTAGGCCACAGGGGACCCGGGGAGCAGTTCTTC.

The chain couples TRBV28 to TRBJ1-2; D call uncertain. The V end was cut by 2 bases, the J end by 5 bases, with 12 bases between. This CDR3 has 14 residues. Germline loops: CDR1 MDHEN, CDR2 SYDVKM. The CDR3 DNA reads TGTGCCAGCAGTTTAAACCCAGGAAGATATGGCTACACCTTC. Encoded protein: CASSLNPGRYGYTF.

In its sample, this clone was seen once. Other DNA sequences in the sample encode the same CDR3. This rearrangement joins TRBV27 to TRBJ1-1; 10 nucleotides match TRBD1. Germline V gene data show CDR1 as MNHEY and CDR2 as SMNVEV (reference sequence). This CDR3 contains 15 residues. The junction had 3 bases not matched to a gene; V was cut back by 3 bases and J by 2 bases. The CDR3 DNA reads as TGTGCCAGCAGTTTGGGGACAGGGGCAAACACTGAAGCTTTCTTT. Amino acid sequence: CASSLGTGANTEAFF.

This sequence joins TRBV14 and TRBJ1-1; tentatively, D is TRBD1 (6 bases). The germline CDR1 and CDR2 sequences are SGHDN and FVKESK. This CDR3 is built from 16 residues. The V end lost 1 base, the J end lost 1 base, and 13 bases lay between the germline ends. In DNA, the CDR3 is TGTGCCAGCAGCCAAGTAGGGGGTCGACAGAACACTGAAGCTTTCTTT. It is translated as CASSQVGGRQNTEAFF.

This chain links TRBV27 with TRBJ2-3, with D tentatively TRBD1 (6 bases). The CDR3 sequence is 15 residues long. The germline CDR1 and CDR2 sequences are MNHEY and SMNVEV (reference sequence). V lost 2 bases to trimming and J lost 2 bases, with 11 bases between them. The CDR3 DNA reads TGTGCCAGCAGTTTAAAGGACAGACTCACAGATACGCAGTATTTT. As protein: CASSLKDRLTDTQYF.

V is TRBV6-1 and J is TRBJ1-2; 9 bases align to TRBD1. The V gene end was trimmed by 4 bases and the J gene end by 8 bases; junction bases not matched to a gene: 5. In germline, CDR1 is MNHNS, CDR2 SASEGT. This CDR3 contains 13 residues. In nucleotides, the CDR3 is TGTGCCAGCAGTGGGTACAGGGGGCTCGGCTACACCTTC. Translation gives CASSGYRGLGYTF.

Note on this clone: The sample carries other DNA sequences with the same CDR3. The gene calls are TRBV4-1 and TRBJ2-3; 13 nucleotides match TRBD2. Germline CDR1 and CDR2: MGHRA and YSYEKL. Trimming removed 2 bases from V and 2 bases from J; junction bases left unmatched: 4. The CDR3 extends over 17 amino acids. CDR3 loop: CASSQRGLAGNTDTQYF. The CDR3, as DNA: TGCGCCAGCAGCCAACGGGGACTAGCGGGAAACACAGATACGCAGTATTTT.